This T cell receptor beta chain originates from a study of Ad26.COV2.S vaccination and SARS-CoV-2 variants. The overall study: Enrollment placed the donor in the COV1001 Ad26.COV2.S trial arm. Study-level points and caveats: Spike-specific TCR breadth ran higher among vaccine recipients than placebo recipients. A substantial breadth of spike-specific CD8+ and CD4+ T cell responses after vaccination has been reported. Vaccine recipients and placebo recipients showed similar non-spike TCR breadth.

Stated treatment: some 20 received Ad26.COV2.S at low or high dose, single or two shots; 5 received placebo; per-sample allocation not given. The study sampled participants on day 63 after the first vaccine or placebo injection. The assay was immunoSEQ multiplex PCR, and TCRdb's table has in-frame clones only and misses some. The repertoire consists of some 330,000 clones, with roughly 90% occurring once and the leading ten covering around 5%. The germline gives CDR1 SGHNT, CDR2 YYREEE (reference sequence). The CDR3 spans 13 residues. Trimming cost V 4 bases and J 5 bases, with 9 bases left between them. As concerns this clone: Antigen: not known.

The material sequenced was peripheral blood, taken in a trial of Ad26.COV2.S vaccine versus placebo. The clonotype comes from a person between 18 and 65 years old who received the Ad26.COV2.S COVID-19 vaccine or a placebo. This chain links TRBV5-4 with TRBJ2-2; D may correspond to TRBD1 or TRBD2 (5 bases each). CDR3 loop: CASSRDRTGELFF. The CDR3 coding sequence is TGTGCCAGCAGCCGGGACCGGACCGGGGAGCTGTTTTTT.